This record concerns one TCR beta chain sequence. The data were obtained in a study of blood T cell repertoires in COVID-19. Study-wide context: The samples span acute and convalescent COVID-19 from the United States, Italy and Spain.

Per the original data handling: Amplifying reference gene primers gave estimates of nucleated cell counts. Assay: immunoSEQ multiplex PCR; the TCRdb copy retains only in-frame clones and omits some. That table supplies the V and J calls and clone size; D and trimming were determined from the DNA. The sample has around 140,000 clones, roughly 84% seen once. Germline CDR1 and CDR2: LGHDT and YNNKEL (reference sequence). J gave up 15 bases and V 1 base, and 19 bases lay outside the gene matches. The CDR3 extends over 17 amino acids. The chain couples TRBV3-1 (or the pseudogene TRBV3-2) to TRBJ2-1, with 9 nucleotides matching TRBD2. Sample: peripheral blood. This receptor was obtained from a woman aged 55 to 70 with acute or convalescent COVID-19. Here the CDR3 reads CASSQAHTRSSGSTPFF. The CDR3 DNA reads as TGTGCCAGCAGCCAAGCTCACACCCGGAGTAGCGGGAGTACGCCGTTCTTC.